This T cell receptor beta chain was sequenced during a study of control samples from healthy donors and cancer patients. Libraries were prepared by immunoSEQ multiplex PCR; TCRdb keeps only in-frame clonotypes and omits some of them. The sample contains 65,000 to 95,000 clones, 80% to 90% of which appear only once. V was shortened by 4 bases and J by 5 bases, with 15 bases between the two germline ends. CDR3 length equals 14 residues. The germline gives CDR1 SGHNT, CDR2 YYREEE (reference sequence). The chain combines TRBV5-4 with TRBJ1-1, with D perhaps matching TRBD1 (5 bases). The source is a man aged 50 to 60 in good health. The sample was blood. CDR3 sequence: CASSAQGIETEAFF. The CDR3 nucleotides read TGTGCCAGCAGCGCGCAGGGAATAGAGACTGAAGCTTTCTTT.